The clone carrying this T cell receptor (beta chain) showed up just a few times. Antigen: not known. The data belong to a study of blood T cells in healthy people across ages. The donors, healthy Caucasians from Russia, were aged about 6 to 95. CDR1 and CDR2 (germline): MNHEY, SMNVEV (reference sequence). V gave up 5 bases and J gave up 0 bases, with 17 bases separating them. The CDR3 has 17 residues. A second PCR, run for about 7 to 11 cycles, used a sample-barcoded 5' primer plus a J-beta primer mix. TCRdb used MiXCR to reprocess the 5' RACE reads, holding one entry per CDR3 protein. Of about 800,000 distinct CDR3 sequences in the sample, about three fifths were seen once. Findings and limits, study-wide: Diversity estimated from one million T cells was considered an underestimate. Fewer expanded clones and more diversity marked long-lived versus aged donors.

This TCR came from a man between 25 and 39 years old in good health. The gene calls are TRBV27 and TRBJ2-4, with D possibly matching TRBD1 (6 bases). The sequenced sample consisted of blood. CDR3 DNA: TGTGCCAGCAGTCCCAACAGGGCCCTACTAGCCAAAAACATTCAGTACTTC. Translation: CASSPNRALLAKNIQYF.